This T cell receptor beta chain was profiled in a study of shared clonotypes between healthy human individuals. Study details: There were three CD4 naive, three CD4 memory, two CD8 naive and one CD8 memory plates per donor. Points from the study as a whole: The authors expected sequencing depth to affect clonotype sharing among donors. When compared with the clonotypes that were shared by all four sorted-subset donors, the non-shared clonotypes turned out to have lower generation probabilities.

The method was immunoSEQ multiplex PCR; TCRdb's version includes in-frame clones alone and lacks a portion of them. The data contain about 1 million clones, under 80% of them seen just once; the ten biggest clones take up 1.4%. Germline lookup yields CDR1 SGDLS and CDR2 YYNGEE. This CDR3 is 15 amino acids long. V lost 4 bases and J 3 bases, leaving 14 bases between the germline ends. This clone occurred once. Its specificity is unknown. The receptor was derived from a man aged 18 to 29 in good health. The chain uses TRBV9 and TRBJ1-5, with D possibly being TRBD1 (5 bases). Sequencing input: memory CD4+ T cells sorted from blood. The subset: CD45RA-negative fraction. The CDR3 here is CASSLDSSLNQPQHF. CDR3 DNA sequence: TGTGCCAGCAGCCTAGACAGTTCCCTCAATCAGCCCCAGCATTTT.